This TCR beta chain is from a study of blood T cells in healthy people across ages. This clonotype was seen a few times. For the second PCR, which ran for roughly 6 to 12 cycles, a sample-barcoded 5' primer and a J-beta primer mix were used. In TCRdb, the 5' RACE reads were re-called with MiXCR into one record per CDR3 protein. The sample lists 600,000 or so distinct CDR3 sequences; roughly 43% were seen once. The receptor was derived from a man older than 75 in good health. Sample: blood.

The CDR3 region is CASSYRGSPSFQETQYF. DNA of the CDR3: TGTGCCAGCAGTTACAGGGGATCCCCATCGTTCCAAGAGACCCAGTACTTC. The chain uses TRBV7-2 and TRBJ2-5; 7 bases fit TRBD1. V gave up 6 bases and J gave up 1 base; unmatched junction bases: 14. The CDR3 totals 17 residues. Germline V gene data show CDR1 as SGHTA and CDR2 as FQGNSA.